This T cell receptor beta chain appears in the sequencing data of a study of cytomegalovirus exposure and HLA in healthy donors. Overall study: Around 83% of approximately 400 genotyped donors fell in the Caucasian-associated ancestry cluster.

This clone was seen only a few times. Its cognate antigen is unknown. V shed 7 bases and J shed 9 bases, with 25 bases lying between them. CDR3 length: 16 residues. Germline loops: CDR1 LNHDA, CDR2 SQIVND (reference sequence). Findings and limits, study-wide: Researchers counted over 150 TCR beta chains as cytomegalovirus-associated. Some V segments could not be told apart, so they were left out, TRBV6-2 and TRBV6-3 among them. Later findings reportedly placed an Asian-associated ancestry cluster below the approximately 620-donor mean for N-insertions.

The PCR used 60 Vbeta and 13 Jbeta primers. Here immunoSEQ multiplex PCR was the method, and the copy in TCRdb shows in-frame clones only, minus some. Here the sample spans around 190,000 clones, around 77% being singletons. The rearrangement uses TRBV19 and TRBJ1-5; D gene unclear. This receptor was obtained from a woman aged 25 to 45 in good health and CMV-seronegative. The sample consisted of PBMCs. The CDR3 nucleotides are TGTGCCAGTACCTCTTATAATAACGGAGGATTGGGGCCCCAGCATTTT. It codes for CASTSYNNGGLGPQHF.